The 8 T cell receptor beta chains below were found in one sample sequenced in a study of OX40 agonist ivuxolimab in advanced cancers. Generated by immunoSEQ multiplex PCR, the TCRdb table keeps only in-frame clones and is missing some. Among 70,000 or so clones, roughly 80% were seen once, and the ten largest hold under 1.2%. The sample in question was CD4+ or CD8+ T cells sorted from blood, obtained in a trial of the OX40 agonist ivuxolimab. These receptors were taken from an adult with an advanced solid tumor such as melanoma, head and neck, liver or kidney cancer.

V usage is TRBV28 and J usage is TRBJ2-3; the D is unclear. The CDR3 sequence is 12 residues long. Per germline, CDR1 MDHEN and CDR2 SYDVKM. V was clipped by 5 bases and J by 0 bases, with 3 bases between them. In DNA form, the CDR3 reads TGTGCCAGCAGTACCAGCACAGATACGCAGTATTTT. Translated, it gives CASSTSTDTQYF.

The chain couples TRBV6-1 to TRBJ1-1; D might be TRBD1 (6 bases). Per germline, CDR1 MNHNS and CDR2 SASEGT. This CDR3 has 13 amino acids. V was clipped by 7 bases and J by 3 bases, with 12 bases between them. The CDR3 bases are TGTGCCAGCACCGCGAACAGGGACACTGAAGCTTTCTTT. Its protein is CASTANRDTEAFF.

This clone was observed a handful of times. The CDR3 coding sequence is TGTGCCAGCAGCCGCACAGGGGAGGATGGCTACACCTTC. Translating gives CASSRTGEDGYTF. This sequence joins TRBV11-2 and TRBJ1-2; 7 positions match TRBD1. The CDR3 consists of 13 residues. V shed 5 bases and J 6 bases; nucleotides not matched to a gene: 6. Germline V gene data show CDR1 as SGHAT and CDR2 as FQNNGV.

This clone was picked up one time. The chain uses TRBV2 and TRBJ1-4; 8 nucleotides align to TRBD1. CDR1 is SNHLY and CDR2 is FYNNEI in the germline V gene. This CDR3 region has 18 residues. With V trimmed by 7 bases and J by 5 bases, 18 bases remained unmatched. The CDR3 region is CASTGTGGIPRLNEKLFF. The CDR3 nucleotides read TGTGCCAGCACCGGGACAGGCGGTATTCCTCGTTTAAATGAAAAACTGTTTTTT. The variable domain in full, completed from reference TRBV2 and TRBJ1-4, reads EPEVTQTPSHQVTQMGQEVILRCVPISNHLYFYWYRQILGQKVEFLVSFYNNEISEKSEIFDDQFSVERPDGSNFTLKIRSTKLEDSAMYFCASTGTGGIPRLNEKLFFGSGTQLSVL.

This CDR3 is CASSETLQSTIYF. CDR3 nucleotides: TGTGCCAGCAGTGAAACTCTCCAGAGCACCATATATTTT. The gene calls are TRBV6-4 and TRBJ1-3; no clear D. CDR3 length: 13 amino acids. V was cut by 3 bases and J by 9 bases, with 12 bases left in between. Germline V gene sequence: CDR1 MRHNA, CDR2 SNTAGT.

The V gene is TRBV28, the J gene TRBJ2-4, with TRBD2 matching 8 bases. The J segment lost 3 bases and the V segment lost 3 bases, leaving 1 base of the junction unmatched. The CDR3 extends over 14 amino acids. CDR1 is MDHEN, CDR2 SYDVKM, per germline. CDR3 bases: TGTGCCAGCAGTTTTGCGGGGGGCAAAAACATTCAGTACTTC. This sequence encodes CASSFAGGKNIQYF.

The rearrangement joins TRBV30 to TRBJ2-1, with no clear D. Looked up from germline, CDR1 is GTSNPN and CDR2 is SVGIG (reference sequence). With 2 bases removed from V and 15 bases from J, the gap between germline ends came to 11 bases. The CDR3 is made up of 10 amino acids. The CDR3 here is CAWSRAGPFF. The CDR3 DNA is TGTGCCTGGAGTCGGGCCGGCCCGTTCTTC.

The chain uses TRBV7-9 and TRBJ2-5; D remains unclear. Trimming removed 2 bases at V and 5 bases at J, with 3 bases between. The CDR3 is made up of 11 amino acids. The germline CDR1 and CDR2 sequences are SEHNR and FQNEAQ (reference sequence). For the CDR3, the DNA is TGTGCCAGCAGCTTATTGGAGACCCAGTACTTC. This translates into CASSLLETQYF.